One sample yielded the 25 T cell receptor beta chains listed below, sequenced in a study of cytomegalovirus exposure and HLA in healthy donors. Researchers ran the PCR with 60 Vbeta and 13 Jbeta primers. TCRdb's copy holds only in-frame clones and misses some; the assay was immunoSEQ multiplex PCR. Among fewer than 140,000 clones listed, roughly two thirds were seen once. Sequenced material: PBMCs. The receptors were sampled from a female donor in good health and CMV-seronegative.

This chain uses TRBV6-1 with TRBJ2-1; D is ambiguous. The CDR3 runs 12 residues. Trimming shortened V by 3 bases and J by 15 bases, and 15 bases separated the two germline ends. The germline gives CDR1 MNHNS, CDR2 SASEGT. This CDR3 is CASSDVSPLTFF. For the CDR3, the DNA is TGTGCCAGCAGTGATGTTAGCCCCTTAACGTTCTTC.

The rearrangement joins TRBV15 to TRBJ2-7; TRBD2 matches 7 bases. The CDR3 sequence is 16 residues long. CDR1 and CDR2 from the germline V gene are LNHNV and YYDKDF (reference sequence). The trim removed 0 bases at V and 1 base at J, leaving 6 bases unmatched. The DNA of the CDR3 is TGTGCCACCAGCAGAGAAGGCGGGGGTGGATCCTACGAGCAGTACTTC. It is translated as CATSREGGGGSYEQYF.

The chain links TRBV5-4 to TRBJ1-4, with D perhaps TRBD1 (5 bases). Trimming took off 0 bases at V and 4 bases at J, with 10 bases between the two ends. The CDR3 is 15 residues long. Germline V gene lookup returns CDR1 SGHNT and CDR2 YYREEE (reference sequence). CDR3 sequence reads: CASSLAGGYNEKLFF. CDR3 nucleotides: TGTGCCAGCAGCTTGGCCGGGGGTTATAATGAAAAACTGTTTTTT. Together with reference TRBV5-4 and TRBJ1-4, the CDR3 gives the full variable domain: ETGVTQSPTHLIKTRGQQVTLRCSSQSGHNTVSWYQQALGQGPQFIFQYYREEENGRGNFPPRFSGLQFPNYSSELNVNALELDDSALYLCASSLAGGYNEKLFFGSGTQLSVL.

The rearrangement joins TRBV28 to TRBJ2-1, with 10 bases fitting TRBD2. Looked up from germline, CDR1 is MDHEN and CDR2 is SYDVKM. The CDR3 spans 18 residues. V lost 5 bases to trimming and J lost 2 bases; unmatched junction nucleotides: 12. CDR3 in DNA: TGTGCCAGCAGTCCCCCGGGTGGGGGGACTAGCGCCTACAATGAGCAGTTCTTC. Its translation is CASSPPGGGTSAYNEQFF.

This clone came up a few times. The V gene is TRBV5-5, the J gene TRBJ2-3, with 10 bases that match TRBD2. Germline assignment: CDR1 SGHKS and CDR2 YYEKEE (reference sequence). J was trimmed by 5 bases and V by 5 bases; bases with no gene match: 23. The CDR3 length is 20 residues. CDR3 bases: TGTGCCAGCAGACACGCTGGGGGGGTTGGGGCTAGCGGGAGAAAAGATACGCAGTATTTT. Its protein product is CASRHAGGVGASGRKDTQYF.

The chain is built from TRBV7-9 and TRBJ2-1; tentative D call: TRBD2 (5 bases). This CDR3 contains 14 residues. V lost 5 bases and J lost 2, with 10 bases in between. Germline CDR1 is SEHNR and CDR2 is FQNEAQ (reference sequence). The CDR3 is CASSPSGTYNEQFF. The CDR3 nucleotides read TGTGCCAGCAGCCCCAGCGGTACCTACAATGAGCAGTTCTTC.

As for this clone: The junction and the germline gene differ at one end; a read error may be behind it. The chain joins TRBV7-8 to TRBJ1-2, with TRBD1 matching 8 bases. This CDR3 is 13 amino acids long. Looked up from germline, CDR1 is SGHVS and CDR2 is FQNEAQ. The DNA of the CDR3 is TGTGCCAGCAGTTATGGACAGGGCTATCGCTACACCTTC. Translated: CASSYGQGYRYTF.

The chain couples TRBV6-4 to TRBJ2-7, with a possible D match to TRBD1 (5 bases). The germline gives CDR1 MRHNA, CDR2 SNTAGT. The V end lost 7 bases, the J end lost 2 bases, and 12 bases lay between the germline ends. CDR3 length equals 13 residues. The DNA of the CDR3 is TGTGCCAGCAAGGGCCAAGGGGCCTACGAGCAGTACTTC. Protein product: CASKGQGAYEQYF.

This clone came up once. The chain is built from TRBV9 and TRBJ2-2, with D unclear. The ends were cut back, 3 bases at V and 0 bases at J, with 9 bases in the middle. The CDR3 is made up of 15 amino acids. Germline CDR1 SGDLS, CDR2 YYNGEE. In DNA form, the CDR3 reads TGTGCCAGCAGCGCGGAGTTCGCGAACACCGGGGAGCTGTTTTTT. Protein: CASSAEFANTGELFF.

V is TRBV9 and J is TRBJ2-7; a possible D gene is TRBD1 (7 bases). The ends were cut back, 4 bases at V and 1 base at J, with 21 bases in the middle. CDR1 is SGDLS and CDR2 is YYNGEE in the germline V gene. The CDR3 is made up of 17 amino acids. The CDR3 protein is CASSPGGSGPLSYEQYF. DNA for the CDR3: TGTGCCAGCAGCCCAGGGGGGTCAGGCCCCCTTTCCTACGAGCAGTACTTC.

The rearrangement links TRBV18 to TRBJ2-3; D is uncertain. The V gene lost 4 bases and the J gene lost 1 base, with 12 bases spanning the gap. CDR3 length: 15 residues. Germline V gene lookup returns CDR1 KGHSH and CDR2 LQKENI. The CDR3 spells CASSLNSERTDTQYF. In DNA form, the CDR3 reads TGTGCCAGCTCACTCAACTCGGAGCGCACAGATACGCAGTATTTT.

This clone has just one count. The V call is TRBV4-1, the J call TRBJ1-1, with no clear D. CDR1 is MGHRA, CDR2 YSYEKL, per germline. The V and J ends lost 1 base and 0 bases respectively, with 6 bases between them. This CDR3 has 14 residues. Here the CDR3 DNA reads TGCGCCAGCAGCCAAGTGCCGGTGAACACTGAAGCTTTCTTT. Translation: CASSQVPVNTEAFF.

The chain couples TRBV27 to TRBJ2-1, with a tentative D call TRBD1 (7 bases). The CDR3 has 14 amino acids. Trimming left V 1 base short and J 7 bases short, with 11 bases between. The V gene's germline CDR1 is MNHEY and CDR2 SMNVEV (reference sequence). The CDR3 loop is CASSLYPGGNEQFF. CDR3 sequence (DNA): TGTGCCAGCAGTTTATATCCAGGGGGGAATGAGCAGTTCTTC.

The chain links TRBV5-1 to TRBJ2-1, with 13 nucleotides matching TRBD2. The CDR3 runs to 15 residues. From germline, CDR1 is SGHRS and CDR2 YFSETQ. The V and J ends lost 5 bases and 10 bases, in that order; junction bases with no gene match: 9. CDR3 region: CASSFTGTSGNEQFF. DNA for the CDR3: TGCGCCAGCAGTTTTACCGGGACTAGCGGGAACGAGCAGTTCTTC. The variable domain in full, completed from reference TRBV5-1 and TRBJ2-1, reads KAGVTQTPRYLIKTRGQQVTLSCSPISGHRSVSWYQQTPGQGLQFLFEYFSETQRNKGNFPGRFSGRQFSNSRSEMNVSTLELGDSALYLCASSFTGTSGNEQFFGPGTRLTVL.

This clone was detected once. The CDR3 DNA is TGTGCCAGCAGTTTCACCCGGGGGAGTTCCTACGAGCAGTACTTC. Translated, it gives CASSFTRGSSYEQYF. The chain combines TRBV27 with TRBJ2-7, with D perhaps TRBD2 (6 bases). The CDR3 has 15 amino acids. CDR1 MNHEY and CDR2 SMNVEV come from the germline V gene (reference sequence). Trimming pared 3 bases from V and 1 base from J, leaving 13 bases between.

The chain has TRBV30 and TRBJ1-2; TRBD1 matches at 7 bases. The trim removed 2 bases at V and 7 bases at J, leaving 4 bases unmatched. The CDR3 is 12 residues long. Germline CDR1 is GTSNPN and CDR2 is SVGIG (reference sequence). The CDR3 sequence is CAWSLQGRGYTF. For the CDR3, the DNA is TGTGCCTGGAGTTTACAGGGGCGTGGCTACACCTTC.

The chain's CDR3 is CASSPQGIVQPQHF. CDR3 DNA: TGTGCCAGCAGTCCTCAGGGAATAGTTCAGCCCCAGCATTTT. J is TRBJ1-5 and V is TRBV27, with D possibly matching TRBD1 (5 bases). V was pared by 5 bases and J by 6 bases, with 14 bases between. The CDR3 covers 14 residues. Per germline, CDR1 MNHEY and CDR2 SMNVEV (reference sequence).

The V and J genes are TRBV6-5 and TRBJ2-1; no definite D call. Germline V gene sequence: CDR1 MNHEY, CDR2 SVGAGI. This CDR3 has 14 amino acids. Trimming took 4 bases from V and 3 from J, leaving 10 bases between them. CDR3 region: CASSSWRDYNEQFF. The CDR3 bases are TGTGCCAGCAGTTCCTGGAGAGACTACAATGAGCAGTTCTTC.

On this clone itself: Additional DNA sequences in this sample encode the identical CDR3. This chain joins TRBV30 and TRBJ2-7; 11 nucleotides match TRBD2. The CDR3 has 16 residues. The V segment lost 1 base and the J segment 7 bases; nucleotides outside the gene matches: 12. Per the germline V gene, CDR1 is GTSNPN and CDR2 is SVGIG (reference sequence). The CDR3 protein is CAWSGLFSGRAGEQYF. The DNA for the CDR3 is TGTGCCTGGAGTGGCCTATTTAGCGGGAGGGCCGGTGAGCAGTACTTC. Drawing the rest from reference TRBV30 and TRBJ2-7, the complete variable domain is SQTIHQWPATLVQPVGSPLSLECTVEGTSNPNLYWYRQAAGRGLQLLFYSVGIGQISSEVPQNLSASRPQDRQFILSSKKLLLSDSGFYLCAWSGLFSGRAGEQYFGPGTRLTVT.

V usage is TRBV4-1 and J usage is TRBJ2-3; the match to TRBD1 covers 7 bases. Germline CDR1 reads MGHRA; CDR2 reads YSYEKL. The CDR3 runs to 17 residues. With 0 bases clipped from V and 2 bases from J, the junction kept 8 bases outside the gene matches. The CDR3 DNA follows: TGCGCCAGCAGCCAAGAAAGGCAGGGGGATGCCACAGATACGCAGTATTTT. Protein: CASSQERQGDATDTQYF.

For the CDR3, the DNA is TGTGCCAGCAGCTTCCCCATCGGACTAGCGGGAAAATACGAGCAGTACTTC. The encoded protein is CASSFPIGLAGKYEQYF. The chain links TRBV11-2 to TRBJ2-7; 12 nucleotides match TRBD2. From germline, CDR1 is SGHAT and CDR2 FQNNGV. J lost 4 bases, V lost 3 bases, and 10 bases had no gene match. CDR3 length equals 17 residues.

This clone was seen once. The chain joins TRBV6-1 to TRBJ2-1, with 8 bases that match TRBD2. CDR3 length: 13 residues. V gave up 6 bases and J gave up 9 bases; unmatched junction bases: 7. CDR1 and CDR2 (germline): MNHNS, SASEGT. The chain's CDR3 is CASRKRENSEQFF. In DNA form, the CDR3 reads TGTGCCAGCAGGAAGCGGGAGAATAGTGAGCAGTTCTTC.

The genes are TRBV5-1 and TRBJ2-5; 11 bases map to TRBD1. This CDR3 contains 15 residues. Germline loops: CDR1 SGHRS, CDR2 YFSETQ. The J segment lost 5 bases and the V segment lost 4 bases, leaving 7 bases of the junction unmatched. The CDR3: CASSPGTGGRETQYF. In DNA form, the CDR3 reads TGCGCCAGCAGCCCCGGGACAGGGGGTAGGGAGACCCAGTACTTC. The full variable domain, completed using reference TRBV5-1 and TRBJ2-5, is KAGVTQTPRYLIKTRGQQVTLSCSPISGHRSVSWYQQTPGQGLQFLFEYFSETQRNKGNFPGRFSGRQFSNSRSEMNVSTLELGDSALYLCASSPGTGGRETQYFGPGTRLLVL.

This rearrangement joins TRBV7-2 to TRBJ2-7; unclear D gene. The CDR3 is made up of 15 amino acids. CDR1 and CDR2 (germline): SGHTA, FQGNSA. V lost 1 base, J lost 2 bases, and 12 bases lay in between. CDR3 amino acids: CASSLGRIGTYEQYF. CDR3 nucleotides: TGTGCCAGCAGCTTAGGTCGAATCGGTACCTACGAGCAGTACTTC.

The V gene is TRBV14, the J gene TRBJ2-7; 12 bases are shared with TRBD2. With V trimmed by 0 bases and J by 4 bases, 19 bases remained unmatched. This CDR3 spans 21 amino acids. Per germline, CDR1 SGHDN and CDR2 FVKESK. The CDR3 reads CASSQDEFPRLAGEASYEQYF. CDR3 DNA: TGTGCCAGCAGCCAAGATGAATTTCCGCGACTAGCGGGAGAAGCCTCTTACGAGCAGTACTTC. Full variable domain (remainder filled in from reference TRBV14 and TRBJ2-7): EAGVTQFPSHSVIEKGQTVTLRCDPISGHDNLYWYRRVMGKEIKFLLHFVKESKQDESGMPNNRFLAERTGGTYSTLKVQPAELEDSGVYFCASSQDEFPRLAGEASYEQYFGPGTRLTVT.